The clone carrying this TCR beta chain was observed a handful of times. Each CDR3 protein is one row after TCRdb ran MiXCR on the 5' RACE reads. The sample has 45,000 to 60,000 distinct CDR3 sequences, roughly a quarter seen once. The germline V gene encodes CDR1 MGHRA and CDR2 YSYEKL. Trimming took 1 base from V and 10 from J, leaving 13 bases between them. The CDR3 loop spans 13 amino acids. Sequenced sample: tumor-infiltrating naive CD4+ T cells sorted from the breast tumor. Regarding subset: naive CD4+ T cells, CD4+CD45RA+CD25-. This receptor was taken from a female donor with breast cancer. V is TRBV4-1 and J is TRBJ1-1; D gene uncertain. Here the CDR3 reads CASSQASGWVAFF. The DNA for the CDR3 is TGCGCCAGCAGCCAAGCTTCAGGTTGGGTAGCTTTCTTT.